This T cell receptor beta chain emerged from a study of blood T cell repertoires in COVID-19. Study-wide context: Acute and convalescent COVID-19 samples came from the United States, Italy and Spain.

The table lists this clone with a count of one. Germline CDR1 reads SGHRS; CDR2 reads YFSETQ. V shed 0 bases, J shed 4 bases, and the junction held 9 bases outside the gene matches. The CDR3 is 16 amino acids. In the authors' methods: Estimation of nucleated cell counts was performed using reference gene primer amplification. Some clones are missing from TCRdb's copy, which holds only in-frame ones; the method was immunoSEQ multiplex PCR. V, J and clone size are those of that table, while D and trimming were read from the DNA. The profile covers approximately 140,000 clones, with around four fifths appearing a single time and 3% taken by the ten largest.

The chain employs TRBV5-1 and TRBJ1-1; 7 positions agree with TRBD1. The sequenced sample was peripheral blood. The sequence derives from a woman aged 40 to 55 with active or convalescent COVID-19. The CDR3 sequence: CASSLGPRGPSTEAFF. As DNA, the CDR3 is TGCGCCAGCAGCTTGGGCCCGAGGGGGCCTAGCACTGAAGCTTTCTTT.